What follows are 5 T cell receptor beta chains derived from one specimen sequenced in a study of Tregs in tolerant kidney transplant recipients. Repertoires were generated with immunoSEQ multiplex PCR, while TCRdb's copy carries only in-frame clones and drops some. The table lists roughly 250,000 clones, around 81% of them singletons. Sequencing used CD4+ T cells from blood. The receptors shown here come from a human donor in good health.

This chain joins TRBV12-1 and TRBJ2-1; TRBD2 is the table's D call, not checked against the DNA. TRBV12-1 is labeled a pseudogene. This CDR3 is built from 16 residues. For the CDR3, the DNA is TGTGCCAGCAGCTGCTCCGGACTAGCGGGAGTCAATGAGCAGTTCTTC. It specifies CASSCSGLAGVNEQFF.

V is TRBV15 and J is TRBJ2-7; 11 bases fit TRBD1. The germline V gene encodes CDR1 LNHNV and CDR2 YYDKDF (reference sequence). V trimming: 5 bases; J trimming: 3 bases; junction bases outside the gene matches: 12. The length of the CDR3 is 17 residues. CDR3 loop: CATSSTLPGTGGYEQYF. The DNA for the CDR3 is TGTGCCACCAGCTCTACCTTGCCCGGGACAGGGGGCTACGAGCAGTACTTC.

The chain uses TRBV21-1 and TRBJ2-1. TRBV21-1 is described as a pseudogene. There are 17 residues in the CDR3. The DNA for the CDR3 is TGTGCCGGGGATGAGGGGGTGAGGGACTCTTGGTACAATGAGCAGTTCTTC. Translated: CAGDEGVRDSWYNEQFF.

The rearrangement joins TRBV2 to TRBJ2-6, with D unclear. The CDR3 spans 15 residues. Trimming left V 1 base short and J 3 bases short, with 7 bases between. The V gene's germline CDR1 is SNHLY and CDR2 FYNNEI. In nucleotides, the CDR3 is TGTGCCAGCAGTGAAGAAGGGTTTGGGGCCAACGTCCTGACTTTC. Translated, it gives CASSEEGFGANVLTF.

CDR3 region: CASSSWTSGSNEQFF. The CDR3, as DNA: TGTGCCAGCAGTTCCTGGACTAGCGGGAGCAATGAGCAGTTCTTC. The rearrangement uses TRBV27 and TRBJ2-1; 13 nucleotides line up with TRBD2. This CDR3 has 15 amino acids. V gave up 4 bases and J gave up 6 bases; unmatched junction bases: 3. From germline, CDR1 is MNHEY and CDR2 SMNVEV (reference sequence).